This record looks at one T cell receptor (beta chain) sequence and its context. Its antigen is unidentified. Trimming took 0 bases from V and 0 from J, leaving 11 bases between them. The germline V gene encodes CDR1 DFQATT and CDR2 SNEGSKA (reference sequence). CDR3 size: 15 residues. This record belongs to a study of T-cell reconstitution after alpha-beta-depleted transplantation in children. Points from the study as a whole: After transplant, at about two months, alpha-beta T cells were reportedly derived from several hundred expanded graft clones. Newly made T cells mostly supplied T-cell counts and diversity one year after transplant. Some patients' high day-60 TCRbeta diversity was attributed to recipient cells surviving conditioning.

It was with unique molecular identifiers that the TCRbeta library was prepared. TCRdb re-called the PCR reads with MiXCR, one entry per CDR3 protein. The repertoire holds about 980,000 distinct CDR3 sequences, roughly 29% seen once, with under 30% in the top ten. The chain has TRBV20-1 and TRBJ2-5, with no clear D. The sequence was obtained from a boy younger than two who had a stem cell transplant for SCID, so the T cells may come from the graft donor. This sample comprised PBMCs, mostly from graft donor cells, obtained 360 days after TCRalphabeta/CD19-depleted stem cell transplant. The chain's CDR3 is CSARDLGPNQETQYF. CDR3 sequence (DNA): TGCAGTGCTAGAGATCTAGGGCCAAACCAAGAGACCCAGTACTTC.